This T cell receptor beta chain appears in the sequencing data of a study of T cell responses to AZD1222 COVID-19 vaccine. Sequenced by immunoSEQ multiplex PCR; TCRdb stores in-frame clones only, minus some. The sample yields fewer than 85,000 clones, around nine tenths seen once. Study-level findings and limits: Baseline seropositivity characterized only a handful of AZD1222 recipients.

This CDR3 spans 14 amino acids. CDR1 and CDR2 (germline): SGHTA, FQGNSA. The germline V and J ends were trimmed by 6 bases and 6 bases, with 15 bases remaining between them. Turning to this clone: What it recognizes is unknown.

The sequencing here drew on peripheral blood, taken 28 days after the second AZD1222 dose. The chain has TRBV7-2 and TRBJ1-5; a possible D gene is TRBD1 (5 bases). The TCR originated in an adult who received the AZD1222 COVID-19 vaccine. This CDR3 reads CASSNRPGGQPQHF. Written as DNA, the CDR3 is TGTGCCAGCAGTAACCGACCGGGGGGTCAGCCCCAGCATTTT.